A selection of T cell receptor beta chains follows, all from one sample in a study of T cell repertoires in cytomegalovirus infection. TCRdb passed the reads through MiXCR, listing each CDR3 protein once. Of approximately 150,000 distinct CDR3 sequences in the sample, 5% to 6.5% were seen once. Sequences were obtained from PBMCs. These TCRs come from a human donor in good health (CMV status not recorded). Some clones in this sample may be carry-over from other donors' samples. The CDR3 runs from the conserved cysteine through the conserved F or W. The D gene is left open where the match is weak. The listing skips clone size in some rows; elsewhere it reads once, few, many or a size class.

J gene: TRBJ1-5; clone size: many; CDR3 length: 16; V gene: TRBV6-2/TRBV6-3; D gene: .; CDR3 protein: CASSSPRGWGNQPQHF; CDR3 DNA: TGTGCCAGCAGTTCTCCCAGGGGCTGGGGCAATCAGCCCCAGCATTTT
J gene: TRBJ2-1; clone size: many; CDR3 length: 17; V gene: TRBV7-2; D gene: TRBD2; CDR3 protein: CASSVGGGGRGASEQFF; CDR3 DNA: TGTGCCAGCAGCGTAGGCGGGGGGGGGCGGGGCGCTAGCGAGCAGTTCTTC
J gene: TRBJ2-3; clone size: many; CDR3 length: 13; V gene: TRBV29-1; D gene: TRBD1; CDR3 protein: CSVLQGAADTQYF; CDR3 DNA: TGCAGCGTTTTGCAGGGGGCGGCAGATACGCAGTATTTT
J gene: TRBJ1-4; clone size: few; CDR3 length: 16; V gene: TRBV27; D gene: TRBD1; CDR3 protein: CASSVMFGTEKVQLFF; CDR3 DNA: TGTGCCAGCAGCGTAATGTTCGGGACAGAAAAGGTCCAACTGTTTTTT
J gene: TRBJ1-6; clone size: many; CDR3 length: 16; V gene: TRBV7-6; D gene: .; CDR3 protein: CASSLSGGELDSPLHF; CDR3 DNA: TGTGCCAGCAGCTTGTCCGGAGGGGAATTGGATTCACCCCTCCACTTT
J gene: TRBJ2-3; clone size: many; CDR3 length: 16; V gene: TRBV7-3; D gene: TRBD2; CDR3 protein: CASSGPGGGGLDTQYF; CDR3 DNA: TGTGCCAGCAGCGGCCCGGGGGGGGGGGGCCTGGATACGCAGTATTTT
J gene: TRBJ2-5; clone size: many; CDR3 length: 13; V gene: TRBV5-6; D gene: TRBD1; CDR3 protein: CASSSTGGETQYF; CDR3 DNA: TGTGCCAGCAGCTCGACAGGGGGAGAGACCCAGTACTTC
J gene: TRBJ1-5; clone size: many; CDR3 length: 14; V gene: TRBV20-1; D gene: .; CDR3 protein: CSARAPYSNQPQHF; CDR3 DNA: TGCAGTGCTAGAGCCCCTTATAGCAATCAGCCCCAGCATTTT
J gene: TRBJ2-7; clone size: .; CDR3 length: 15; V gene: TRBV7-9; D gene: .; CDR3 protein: CASSMDSLRGGEQYF; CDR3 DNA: TGTGCCAGCAGCATGGACTCCCTCAGGGGGGGCGAGCAGTACTTC
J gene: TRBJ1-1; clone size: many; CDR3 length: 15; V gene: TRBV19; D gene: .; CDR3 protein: CASSEETGLKPEAFF; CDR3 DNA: TGTGCCAGTTCCGAGGAAACAGGGCTGAAACCTGAAGCTTTCTTT
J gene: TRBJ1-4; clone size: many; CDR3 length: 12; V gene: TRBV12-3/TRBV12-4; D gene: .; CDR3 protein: CASSLRDEKLFF; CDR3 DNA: TGTGCCAGCAGTTTAAGGGATGAAAAACTGTTTTTT
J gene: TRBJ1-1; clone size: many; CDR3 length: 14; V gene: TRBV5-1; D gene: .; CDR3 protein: CASRRPGVNTEAFF; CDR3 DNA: TGCGCCAGCCGACGGCCTGGGGTGAACACTGAAGCTTTCTTT
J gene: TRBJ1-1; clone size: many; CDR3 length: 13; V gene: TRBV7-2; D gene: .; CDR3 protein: CASSLEYGREAFF; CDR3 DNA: TGTGCCAGCAGCTTAGAGTACGGCAGGGAAGCTTTCTTT
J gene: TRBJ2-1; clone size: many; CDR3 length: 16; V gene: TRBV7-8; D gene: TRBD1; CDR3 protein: CASSTLQGIYYNEQFF; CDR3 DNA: TGTGCCAGCAGCACCTTACAGGGGATCTACTACAATGAGCAGTTCTTC
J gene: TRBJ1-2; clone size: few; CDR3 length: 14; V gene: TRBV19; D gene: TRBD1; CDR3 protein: CASSITGTGMGYTF; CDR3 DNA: TGTGCCAGTAGTATTACCGGGACAGGGATGGGCTACACCTTC
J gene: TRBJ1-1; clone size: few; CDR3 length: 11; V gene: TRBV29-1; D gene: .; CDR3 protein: CSVQGPTEAFF; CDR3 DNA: TGCAGCGTGCAGGGGCCGACTGAAGCTTTCTTT
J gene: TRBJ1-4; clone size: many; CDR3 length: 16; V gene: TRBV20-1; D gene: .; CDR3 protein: CSARDSGGPGFEKLFF; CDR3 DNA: TGCAGTGCTAGAGATTCGGGGGGGCCGGGGTTCGAAAAACTGTTTTTT
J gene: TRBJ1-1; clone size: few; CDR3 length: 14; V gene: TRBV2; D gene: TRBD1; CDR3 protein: CASTPRTGVTEAFF; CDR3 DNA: TGTGCCAGCACCCCGCGGACAGGGGTGACTGAAGCTTTCTTT
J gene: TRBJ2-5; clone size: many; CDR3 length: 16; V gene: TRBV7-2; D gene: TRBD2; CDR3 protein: CASSLGVAGVEETQYF; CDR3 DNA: TGTGCCAGCAGCTTAGGGGTAGCGGGGGTCGAAGAGACCCAGTACTTC
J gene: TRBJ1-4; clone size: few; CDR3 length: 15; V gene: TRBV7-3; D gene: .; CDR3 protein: CASSLSGAANEKLFF; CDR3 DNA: TGTGCCAGCAGCTTATCTGGGGCAGCTAATGAAAAACTGTTTTTT
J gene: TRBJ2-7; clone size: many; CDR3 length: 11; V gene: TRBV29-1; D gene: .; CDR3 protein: CSVEGSYEQYF; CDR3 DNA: TGCAGCGTTGAAGGCTCCTACGAGCAGTACTTC
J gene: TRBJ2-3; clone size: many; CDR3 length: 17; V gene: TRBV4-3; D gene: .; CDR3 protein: CASSPGPERPSTDTQYF; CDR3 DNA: TGCGCCAGCAGTCCGGGTCCGGAGCGGCCTAGCACAGATACGCAGTATTTT
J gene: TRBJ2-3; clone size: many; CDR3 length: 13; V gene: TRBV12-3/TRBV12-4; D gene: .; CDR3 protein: CASSGGTTDTQYF; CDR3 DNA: TGTGCCAGCAGCGGCGGTACCACAGATACGCAGTATTTT
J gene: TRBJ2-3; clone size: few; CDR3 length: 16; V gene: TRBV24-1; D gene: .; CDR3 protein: CATSGGSLGETDTQYF; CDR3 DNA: TGTGCCACCAGTGGAGGTAGTCTTGGGGAGACAGATACGCAGTATTTT
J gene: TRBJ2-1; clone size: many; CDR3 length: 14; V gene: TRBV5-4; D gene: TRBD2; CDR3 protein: CASSPGLPNNEQFF; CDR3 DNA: TGTGCCAGCAGCCCGGGACTACCTAACAATGAGCAGTTCTTC
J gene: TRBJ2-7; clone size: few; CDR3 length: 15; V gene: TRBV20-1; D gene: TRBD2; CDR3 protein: CSADGLAGRSYEQYF; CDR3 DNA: TGCAGTGCCGACGGACTAGCGGGCCGCTCCTACGAGCAGTACTTC
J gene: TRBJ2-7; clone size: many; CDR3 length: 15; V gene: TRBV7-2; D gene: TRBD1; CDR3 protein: CASSLPGQGGGEQYF; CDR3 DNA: TGTGCCAGCAGCTTACCGGGACAGGGGGGGGGGGAGCAGTACTTC